The clone carrying this T cell receptor (beta chain) came up once. The germline V gene has CDR1 LNHDA and CDR2 SQIVND (reference sequence). This CDR3 has 16 residues. The V end was cut by 3 bases, the J end by 8 bases, with 20 bases between. The data were taken from a study of shared clonotypes between healthy human individuals. Sequenced by immunoSEQ multiplex PCR; TCRdb stores in-frame clones only, minus some. The table lists 450,000 to 500,000 clones, 75% to 85% of them singletons. The sequence was collected from a woman aged 40 to 49 in good health. Some clones in this sample may be carry-over from other donors' samples. The rearrangement uses TRBV19 and TRBJ2-1; D remains ambiguous. Sequencing input: PBMCs. The CDR3 DNA sequence: TGTGCCAGTAGTATGGTAATTGATTCCCCTGGGTATGAGCAGTTCTTC. Encoded protein: CASSMVIDSPGYEQFF.